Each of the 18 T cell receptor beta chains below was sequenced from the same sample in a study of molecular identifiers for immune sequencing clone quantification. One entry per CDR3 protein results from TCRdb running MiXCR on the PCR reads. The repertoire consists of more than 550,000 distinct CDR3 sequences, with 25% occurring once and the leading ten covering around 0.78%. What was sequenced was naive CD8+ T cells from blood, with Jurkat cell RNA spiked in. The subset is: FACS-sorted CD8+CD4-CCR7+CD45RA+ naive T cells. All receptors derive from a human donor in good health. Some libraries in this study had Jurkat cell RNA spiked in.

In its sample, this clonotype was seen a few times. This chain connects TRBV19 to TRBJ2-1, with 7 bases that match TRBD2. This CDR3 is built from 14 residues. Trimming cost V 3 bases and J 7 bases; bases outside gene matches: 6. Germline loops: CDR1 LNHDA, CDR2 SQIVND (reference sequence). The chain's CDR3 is CASSMVPSGNEQFF. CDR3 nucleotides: TGTGCCAGTAGTATGGTCCCTAGCGGAAATGAGCAGTTCTTC. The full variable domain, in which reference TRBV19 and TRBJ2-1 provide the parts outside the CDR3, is DGGITQSPKYLFRKEGQNVTLSCEQNLNHDAMYWYRQDPGQGLRLIYYSQIVNDFQKGDIAEGYSVSREKKESFPLTVTSAQKNPTAFYLCASSMVPSGNEQFFGPGTRLTVL.

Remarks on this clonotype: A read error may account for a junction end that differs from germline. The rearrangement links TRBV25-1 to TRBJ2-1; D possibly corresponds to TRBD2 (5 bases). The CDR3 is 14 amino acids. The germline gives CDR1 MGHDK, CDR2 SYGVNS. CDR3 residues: CASSGDGTRHEQLF. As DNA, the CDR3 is TGTGCCAGCAGTGGAGACGGCACTAGGCATGAGCAGCTCTTC.

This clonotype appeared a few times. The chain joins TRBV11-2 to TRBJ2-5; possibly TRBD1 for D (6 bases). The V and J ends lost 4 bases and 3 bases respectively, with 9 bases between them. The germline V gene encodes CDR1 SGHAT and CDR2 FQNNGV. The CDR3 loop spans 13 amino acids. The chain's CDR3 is CASSSGAEETQYF. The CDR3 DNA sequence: TGTGCCAGCAGCTCAGGGGCGGAAGAGACCCAGTACTTC.

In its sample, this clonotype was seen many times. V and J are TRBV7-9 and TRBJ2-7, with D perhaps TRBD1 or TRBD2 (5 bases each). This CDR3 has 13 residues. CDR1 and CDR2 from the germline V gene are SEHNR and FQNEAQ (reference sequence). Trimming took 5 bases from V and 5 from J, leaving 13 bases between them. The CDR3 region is CASSQRGADEQYF. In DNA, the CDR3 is TGTGCCAGCAGCCAACGGGGCGCAGACGAGCAGTACTTC.

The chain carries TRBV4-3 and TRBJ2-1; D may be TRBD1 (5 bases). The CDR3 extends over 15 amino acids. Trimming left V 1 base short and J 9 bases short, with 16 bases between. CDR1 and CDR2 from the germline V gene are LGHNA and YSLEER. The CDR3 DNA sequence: TGCGCCAGCAGCCAAGTAGGGGAAATTAAACGTGAGCAGTTCTTC. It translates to CASSQVGEIKREQFF.

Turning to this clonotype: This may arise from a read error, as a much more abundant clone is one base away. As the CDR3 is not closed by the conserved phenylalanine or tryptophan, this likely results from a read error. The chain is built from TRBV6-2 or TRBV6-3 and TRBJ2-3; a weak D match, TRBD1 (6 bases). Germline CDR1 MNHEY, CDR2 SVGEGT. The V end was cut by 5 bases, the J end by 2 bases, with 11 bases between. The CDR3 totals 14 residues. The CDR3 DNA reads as TGTGCCAGCAGTGAACAGGGTTACACAGATACGCAGTATTCT. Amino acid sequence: CASSEQGYTDTQYS.

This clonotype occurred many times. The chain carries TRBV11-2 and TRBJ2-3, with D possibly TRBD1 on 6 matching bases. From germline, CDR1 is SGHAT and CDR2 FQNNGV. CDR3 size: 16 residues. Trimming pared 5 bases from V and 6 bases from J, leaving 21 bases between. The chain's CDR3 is CASSPRGQWESDTQYF. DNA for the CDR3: TGTGCCAGCAGCCCACGAGGACAGTGGGAGTCGGATACGCAGTATTTT.

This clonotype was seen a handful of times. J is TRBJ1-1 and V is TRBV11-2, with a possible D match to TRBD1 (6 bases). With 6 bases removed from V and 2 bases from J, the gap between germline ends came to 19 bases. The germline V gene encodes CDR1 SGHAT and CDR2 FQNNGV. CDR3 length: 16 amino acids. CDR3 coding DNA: TGTGCCAGCAGTAAGGGTCTAGCAGGGGCTAACACTGAAGCTTTCTTT. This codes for CASSKGLAGANTEAFF.

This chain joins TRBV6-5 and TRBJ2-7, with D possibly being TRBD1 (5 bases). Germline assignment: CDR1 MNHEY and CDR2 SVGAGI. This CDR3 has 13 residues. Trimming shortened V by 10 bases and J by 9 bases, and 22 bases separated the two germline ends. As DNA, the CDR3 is TGTGCCACAGCACCAGGGTCTCGGGTGGGGCAGTACTTC. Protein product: CATAPGSRVGQYF.

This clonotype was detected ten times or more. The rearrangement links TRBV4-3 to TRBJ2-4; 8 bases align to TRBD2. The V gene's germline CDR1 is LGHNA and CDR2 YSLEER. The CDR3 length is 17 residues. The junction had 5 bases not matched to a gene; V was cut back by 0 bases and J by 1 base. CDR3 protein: CASSQDQASGAKNIQYF. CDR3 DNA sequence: TGCGCCAGCAGCCAAGATCAGGCTAGCGGGGCCAAAAACATTCAGTACTTC.

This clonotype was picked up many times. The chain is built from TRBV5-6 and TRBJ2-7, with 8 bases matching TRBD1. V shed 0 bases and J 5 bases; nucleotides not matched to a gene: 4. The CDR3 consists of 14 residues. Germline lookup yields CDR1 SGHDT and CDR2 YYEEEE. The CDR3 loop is CASSLVGQGHEQYF. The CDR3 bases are TGTGCCAGCAGCTTGGTTGGACAGGGACACGAGCAGTACTTC.

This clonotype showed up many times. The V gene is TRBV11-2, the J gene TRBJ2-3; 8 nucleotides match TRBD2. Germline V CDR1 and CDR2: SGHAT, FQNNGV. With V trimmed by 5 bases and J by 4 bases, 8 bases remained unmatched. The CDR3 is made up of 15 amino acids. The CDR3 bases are TGTGCCAGCAGCCCCGGGGGGGCCTGGCCAGATACGCAGTATTTT. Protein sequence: CASSPGGAWPDTQYF.

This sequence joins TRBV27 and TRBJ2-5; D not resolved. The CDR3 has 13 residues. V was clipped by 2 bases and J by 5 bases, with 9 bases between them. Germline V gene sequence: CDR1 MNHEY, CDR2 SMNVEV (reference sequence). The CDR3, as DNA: TGTGCCAGCAGTTTAAGTTGGTCGGAGACCCAGTACTTC. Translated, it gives CASSLSWSETQYF.

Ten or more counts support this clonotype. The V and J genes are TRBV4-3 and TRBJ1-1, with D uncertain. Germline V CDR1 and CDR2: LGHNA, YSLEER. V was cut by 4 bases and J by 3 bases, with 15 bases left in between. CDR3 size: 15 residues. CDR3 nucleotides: TGCGCCAGCAGCCCGGTCTCGAGTAGACACACTGAAGCTTTCTTT. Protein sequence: CASSPVSSRHTEAFF.

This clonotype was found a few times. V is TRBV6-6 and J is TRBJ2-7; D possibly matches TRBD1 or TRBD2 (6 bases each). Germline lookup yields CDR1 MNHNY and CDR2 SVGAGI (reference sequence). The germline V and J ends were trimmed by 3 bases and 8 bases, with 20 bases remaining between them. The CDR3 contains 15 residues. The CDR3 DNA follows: TGTGCCAGCAGTTATCCACAGACAGGAGGGGACAAGCAGTACTTC. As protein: CASSYPQTGGDKQYF.

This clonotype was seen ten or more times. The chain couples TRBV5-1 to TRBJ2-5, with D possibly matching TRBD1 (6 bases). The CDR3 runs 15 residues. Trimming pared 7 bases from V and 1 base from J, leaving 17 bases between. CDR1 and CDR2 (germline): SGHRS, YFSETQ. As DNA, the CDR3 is TGCGCCAGCCCAAAACCGGGACAACTCCAAGAGACCCAGTACTTC. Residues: CASPKPGQLQETQYF.

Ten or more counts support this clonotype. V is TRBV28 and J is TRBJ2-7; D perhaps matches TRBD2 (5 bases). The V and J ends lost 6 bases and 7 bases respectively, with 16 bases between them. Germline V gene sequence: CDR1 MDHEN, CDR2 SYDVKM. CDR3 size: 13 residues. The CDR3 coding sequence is TGTGCCAGCAGCCCTGGACGAGGGCTGGAGCAGTACTTC. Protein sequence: CASSPGRGLEQYF.

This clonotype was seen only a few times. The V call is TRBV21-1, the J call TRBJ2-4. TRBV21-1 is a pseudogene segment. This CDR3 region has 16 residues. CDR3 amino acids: CASSKRGHLAKNIQYF. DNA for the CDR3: TGTGCCAGCAGCAAACGCGGACACCTAGCCAAAAACATTCAGTACTTC.